A selection of T cell receptor beta chains follows, all from one sample in a study of T cell responses to AZD1222 COVID-19 vaccine. The assay was immunoSEQ multiplex PCR, and TCRdb's table has in-frame clones only and misses some. The table lists about 90,000 clones, around nine tenths of them singletons. The material sequenced was peripheral blood, taken on day 0 of AZD1222 vaccination. These receptors were collected from an adult in good health. Both conserved end residues are part of each CDR3. Each record gives: CDR3 DNA, CDR3 protein, clone size, V gene, D gene, J gene. The D gene is left open where the match is weak. Size tells how often a clone was seen (once, few, many) or the class of an expanded clone, and some rows leave it out.

TGTGCCAGCAGCCTGGCAGGGAATTCACCCCTCCACTTT	CASSLAGNSPLHF	-	TRBV5-6	-	TRBJ1-6
TGTGCCAGCAGCGTAGGCCCCGTCACTGAAGCTTTCTTT	CASSVGPVTEAFF	-	TRBV9	-	TRBJ1-1
TGTGCCAGCAGCTTGGCCGCGACTCGCCTCAGTAGCAATGAGCAGTTCTTC	CASSLAATRLSSNEQFF	once	TRBV5-6	-	TRBJ2-1
TGTGCCAGCAGTTATGGGGATACGCAGTATTTT	CASSYGDTQYF	-	TRBV6-2/TRBV6-3	-	TRBJ2-3
TGTGCCAGTAGTTCCGGACTAGCGGGCACAGATACGCAGTATTTT	CASSSGLAGTDTQYF	-	TRBV19	TRBD2	TRBJ2-3
TGTGCTAGCAGCCCTGCTGGGTTTGCAGATACGCAGTATTTT	CASSPAGFADTQYF	-	TRBV7-7	-	TRBJ2-3
TGTGCCAGCAGGGCAACGGGCAATCAGCCCCAGCATTTT	CASRATGNQPQHF	-	TRBV6-5	-	TRBJ1-5
TGTGCCAGCAGTCTTGAGGGGGGGTTCAATCAGCCCCAGCATTTT	CASSLEGGFNQPQHF	-	TRBV28	-	TRBJ1-5
TGTGCCATCAGTGAATCTGACAGGGGTAATTCACCCCTCCACTTT	CAISESDRGNSPLHF	-	TRBV10-3	TRBD1	TRBJ1-6
TGTGCCAGTAGTTCAACCGCCGGTGTGGGTGAAAAACTGTTTTTT	CASSSTAGVGEKLFF	once	TRBV19	-	TRBJ1-4
TGTGCCAGCAGCTCTGACGGCTACGAGCAGTACTTC	CASSSDGYEQYF	-	TRBV5-6	-	TRBJ2-7
TGTGCCAGCAGTTTCCGGGGGCACACTGAAGCTTTCTTT	CASSFRGHTEAFF	-	TRBV28	-	TRBJ1-1
TGTGCCAGCAGCTCTCCCGGGACAGGGGCCATCAAACTGTTTTTT	CASSSPGTGAIKLFF	-	TRBV5-5	TRBD1	TRBJ1-4
TGTGCCAGTAGTAATGGGATGGATCGGGAGGGCTACAATGAGCAGTTCTTC	CASSNGMDREGYNEQFF	-	TRBV19	TRBD2	TRBJ2-1
TGTGCCAGCAGCTTAGTGGGAGTTGGGAACAATGAGCAGTTCTTC	CASSLVGVGNNEQFF	-	TRBV11-2	-	TRBJ2-1
TGCGCCAGCAGCTTGGTAGCGGGAGAGCATGAGCAGTTCTTC	CASSLVAGEHEQFF	-	TRBV5-1	TRBD2	TRBJ2-1
TGTGCCAGCAGTCTAGGGTGGGCCAGCAATGAAAAACTGTTTTTT	CASSLGWASNEKLFF	-	TRBV27	-	TRBJ1-4
TGCGCCAGCAGCCAAGAGGTTAGGGTTTCCTCCTACAATGAGCAGTTCTTC	CASSQEVRVSSYNEQFF	-	TRBV4-1	-	TRBJ2-1
TGTGCCTGGAGGGCGGACTACGCCTCTCGCGAGCAGTACTTC	CAWRADYASREQYF	-	TRBV30	-	TRBJ2-7
TGTGCCAGCATAGACAGCGGGTATGGCTACACCTTC	CASIDSGYGYTF	-	TRBV7-9	-	TRBJ1-2
TGTGCCAGCAGTGCCGGCTACGAGCAGTACTTC	CASSAGYEQYF	once	TRBV2	-	TRBJ2-7
TGTGCCAGTATAAGTGGAGCATATCAGCCCCAGCATTTT	CASISGAYQPQHF	once	TRBV19	-	TRBJ1-5
TGTGCCAGCAGTCCAGCCGGGACAGAGAACACTGAAGCTTTCTTT	CASSPAGTENTEAFF	-	TRBV28	TRBD1	TRBJ1-1
TGTGCCAGCAGCCCGGGGACTAGCGGGCACGAGCAGTACTTC	CASSPGTSGHEQYF	-	TRBV11-2	TRBD2	TRBJ2-7
TGTGCCACCAGTGATTTGGGCATTAGCTCCTACAATGAGCAGTTCTTC	CATSDLGISSYNEQFF	once	TRBV24-1	-	TRBJ2-1
TGTGCCAGCAGCTTTCAACAGGGGCTGACCTACGAGCAGTACTTC	CASSFQQGLTYEQYF	-	TRBV7-9	TRBD1	TRBJ2-7
TGTGCCAGCAGGACCGGGACTAGCTCGTTCATGGAAGAGACCCAGTACTTC	CASRTGTSSFMEETQYF	-	TRBV5-8	TRBD2	TRBJ2-5
TGTGCCAGCAGCCAACAAGGGGAATGGGGCCGTCTAAGCTCCTATAATTCACCCCTCCACTTT	CASSQQGEWGRLSSYNSPLHF	-	TRBV14	-	TRBJ1-6
TGTGCCAGCAGCCAAGTTGGTGGGAGGGCCACAGATACGCAGTATTTT	CASSQVGGRATDTQYF	-	TRBV3-1/TRBV3-2	TRBD2	TRBJ2-3
TGTGCCAGCAGCAGGACAGTGTCCTATGGCTACACCTTC	CASSRTVSYGYTF	-	TRBV27	-	TRBJ1-2
TGTGCCAGCAGCTACACAGGGGACACTGAAGCTTTCTTT	CASSYTGDTEAFF	-	TRBV7-9	TRBD1	TRBJ1-1
TGTGCCAGCAGTTTAACAACAGAGGGGAATTCACCCCTCCACTTT	CASSLTTEGNSPLHF	-	TRBV27	-	TRBJ1-6
TGCGCCAGCAGAATGGGTGGGGGACGGAGCTATGAAGCTTTCTTT	CASRMGGGRSYEAFF	-	TRBV5-1	-	TRBJ1-1
TGTGCCAGCAGTTCTCGGCTCAACATTCAGTACTTC	CASSSRLNIQYF	-	TRBV12-3/TRBV12-4	-	TRBJ2-4
TGTGCCAGTAGACCTCCCGGGGATTATAGCAATCAGCCCCAGCATTTT	CASRPPGDYSNQPQHF	-	TRBV19	-	TRBJ1-5
TGTGCCAGTAGTACCGACACGGAGGAGCCCCAGCATTTT	CASSTDTEEPQHF	-	TRBV19	-	TRBJ1-5
TGTGCCAGCACGAGGGGTATAGAGTATGGCTACACCTTC	CASTRGIEYGYTF	-	TRBV5-6	-	TRBJ1-2
TGCAGCGTTGAGGGCAGGGGACAGAACTATGGCTACACCTTC	CSVEGRGQNYGYTF	-	TRBV29-1	TRBD1	TRBJ1-2
TGCGCCAGCTTCAGTGTAGCGGGAGATCGGGTCCCAGATACGCAGTATTTT	CASFSVAGDRVPDTQYF	-	TRBV10-2	TRBD2	TRBJ2-3
TGCGCCAGCAGCCAAGAAGAGGGCAAGCTCAACACTGAAGCTTTCTTT	CASSQEEGKLNTEAFF	-	TRBV4-1	-	TRBJ1-1
TGTGCCAGCAGCCAAGTTTTTAGGGACAGCAGAACCAACTATGGCTACACCTTC	CASSQVFRDSRTNYGYTF	-	TRBV4-2	TRBD1	TRBJ1-2
TGCAGCGTACCAGGGACAGGGAAAGAACGGGTAGCCTACGAGCAGTACTTC	CSVPGTGKERVAYEQYF	-	TRBV29-1	TRBD1	TRBJ2-7